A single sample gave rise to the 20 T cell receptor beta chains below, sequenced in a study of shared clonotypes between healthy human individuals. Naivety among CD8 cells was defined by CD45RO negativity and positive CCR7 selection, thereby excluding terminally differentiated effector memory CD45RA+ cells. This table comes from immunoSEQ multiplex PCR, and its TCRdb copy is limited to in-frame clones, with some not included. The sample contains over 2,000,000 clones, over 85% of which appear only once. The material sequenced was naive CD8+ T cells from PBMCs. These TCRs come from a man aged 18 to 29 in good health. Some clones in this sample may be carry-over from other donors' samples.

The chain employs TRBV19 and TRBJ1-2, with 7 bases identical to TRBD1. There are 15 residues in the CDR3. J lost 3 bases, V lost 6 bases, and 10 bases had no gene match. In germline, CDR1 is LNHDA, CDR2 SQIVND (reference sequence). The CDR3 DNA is TGTGCCAGTAGAAAAATCGACAGGGCGGACTATGGCTACACCTTC. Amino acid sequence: CASRKIDRADYGYTF.

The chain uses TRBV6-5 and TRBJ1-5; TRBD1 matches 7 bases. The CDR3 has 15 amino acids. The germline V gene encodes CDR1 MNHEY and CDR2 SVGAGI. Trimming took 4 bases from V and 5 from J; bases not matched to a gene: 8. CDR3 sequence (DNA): TGTGCCAGCAGTTTCCGACAGGGATGGGATCAGCCCCAGCATTTT. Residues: CASSFRQGWDQPQHF.

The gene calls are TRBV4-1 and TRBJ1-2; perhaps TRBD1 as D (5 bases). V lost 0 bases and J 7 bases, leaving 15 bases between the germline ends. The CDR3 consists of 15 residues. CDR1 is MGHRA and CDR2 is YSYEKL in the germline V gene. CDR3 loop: CASSQDTGSGGGYTF. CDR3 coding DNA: TGCGCCAGCAGCCAAGATACGGGGTCCGGGGGTGGCTACACCTTC.

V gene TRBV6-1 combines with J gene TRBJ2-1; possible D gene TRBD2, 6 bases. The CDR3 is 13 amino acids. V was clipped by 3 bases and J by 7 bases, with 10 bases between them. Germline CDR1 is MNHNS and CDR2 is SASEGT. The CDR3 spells CASSDGGRNEQFF. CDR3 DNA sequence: TGTGCCAGCAGTGATGGGGGGAGGAATGAGCAGTTCTTC.

In DNA form, the CDR3 reads TGCGCCAGCAGCTTGGCGGGGGGCGAGTTCTACGAGCAGTACTTC. Translation: CASSLAGGEFYEQYF. The V gene is TRBV5-1, the J gene TRBJ2-7; maybe TRBD2 (7 bases). Germline V gene lookup returns CDR1 SGHRS and CDR2 YFSETQ. V was cut by 0 bases and J by 3 bases, with 13 bases left in between. This CDR3 comprises 15 residues.

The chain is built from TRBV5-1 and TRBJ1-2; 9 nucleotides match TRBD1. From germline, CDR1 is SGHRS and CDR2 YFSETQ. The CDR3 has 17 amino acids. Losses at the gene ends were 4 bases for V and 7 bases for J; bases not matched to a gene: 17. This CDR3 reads CASSDNRGRAGFSGYTF. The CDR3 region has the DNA TGCGCCAGCAGCGACAACAGGGGGCGAGCGGGTTTTTCTGGCTACACCTTC.

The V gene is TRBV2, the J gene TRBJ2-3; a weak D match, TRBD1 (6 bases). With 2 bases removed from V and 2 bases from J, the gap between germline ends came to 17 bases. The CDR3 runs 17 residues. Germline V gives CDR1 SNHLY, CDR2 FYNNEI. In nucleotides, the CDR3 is TGTGCCAGCAGTGAATTTGAGGGGACACTTCCCACAGATACGCAGTATTTT. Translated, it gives CASSEFEGTLPTDTQYF.

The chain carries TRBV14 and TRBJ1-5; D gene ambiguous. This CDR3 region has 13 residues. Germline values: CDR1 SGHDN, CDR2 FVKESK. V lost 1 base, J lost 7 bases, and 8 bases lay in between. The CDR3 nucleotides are TGTGCCAGCAGCCAAGTTTCCGGCCAGCCCCAGCATTTT. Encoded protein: CASSQVSGQPQHF.

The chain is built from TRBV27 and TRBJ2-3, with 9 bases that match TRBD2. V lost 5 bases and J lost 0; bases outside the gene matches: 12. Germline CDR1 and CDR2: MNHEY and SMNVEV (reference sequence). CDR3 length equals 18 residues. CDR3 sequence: CASSPVMAGGASTDTQYF. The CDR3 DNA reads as TGTGCCAGCAGTCCCGTCATGGCGGGAGGGGCTAGCACAGATACGCAGTATTTT.

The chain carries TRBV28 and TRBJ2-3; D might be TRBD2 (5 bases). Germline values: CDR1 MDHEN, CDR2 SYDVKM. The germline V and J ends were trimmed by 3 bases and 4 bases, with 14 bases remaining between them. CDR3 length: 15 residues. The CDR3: CASSFRAGTPDTQYF. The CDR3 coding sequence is TGTGCCAGCAGTTTCCGGGCGGGCACCCCAGATACGCAGTATTTT.

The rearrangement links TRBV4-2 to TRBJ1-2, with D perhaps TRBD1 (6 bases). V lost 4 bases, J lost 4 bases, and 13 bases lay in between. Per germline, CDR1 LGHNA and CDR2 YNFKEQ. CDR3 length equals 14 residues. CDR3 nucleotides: TGTGCCAGCAGCCCCCCGACAGGTTTCTATGGCTACACCTTC. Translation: CASSPPTGFYGYTF.

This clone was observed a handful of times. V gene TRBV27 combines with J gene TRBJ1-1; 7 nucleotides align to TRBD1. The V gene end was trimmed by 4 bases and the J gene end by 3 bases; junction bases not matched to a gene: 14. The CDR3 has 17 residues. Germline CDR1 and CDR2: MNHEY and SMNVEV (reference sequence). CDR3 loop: CASSSGRWATGHTEAFF. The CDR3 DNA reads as TGTGCCAGCAGTTCCGGCCGTTGGGCGACAGGGCACACTGAAGCTTTCTTT.

The CDR3 DNA sequence: TGTGCCAGCAGTGTCGGGAGCAATCAGCCCCAGCATTTT. It is translated as CASSVGSNQPQHF. J is TRBJ1-5 and V is TRBV2; D unclear. V was cut by 4 bases and J by 1 base, with 5 bases left in between. CDR3 length: 13 amino acids. CDR1 and CDR2 from the germline V gene are SNHLY and FYNNEI.

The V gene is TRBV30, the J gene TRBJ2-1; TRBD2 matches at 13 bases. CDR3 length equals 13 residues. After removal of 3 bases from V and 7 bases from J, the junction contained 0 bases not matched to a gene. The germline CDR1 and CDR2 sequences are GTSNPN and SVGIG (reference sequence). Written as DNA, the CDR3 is TGTGCCTGGAGGGGACTAGCGGGAAATGAGCAGTTCTTC. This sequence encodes CAWRGLAGNEQFF.

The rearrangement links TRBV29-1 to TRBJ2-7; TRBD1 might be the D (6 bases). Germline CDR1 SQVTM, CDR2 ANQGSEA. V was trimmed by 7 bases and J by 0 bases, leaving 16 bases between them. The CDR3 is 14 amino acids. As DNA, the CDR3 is TGCAGCGCCTCAGGGGCTACCTTCTCCTACGAGCAGTACTTC. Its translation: CSASGATFSYEQYF.

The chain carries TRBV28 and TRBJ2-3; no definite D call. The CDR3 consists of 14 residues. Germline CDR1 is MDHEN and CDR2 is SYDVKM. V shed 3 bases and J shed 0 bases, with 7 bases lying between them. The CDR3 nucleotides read TGTGCCAGCAGTTTTTTCACAAGCACAGATACGCAGTATTTT. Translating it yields CASSFFTSTDTQYF.

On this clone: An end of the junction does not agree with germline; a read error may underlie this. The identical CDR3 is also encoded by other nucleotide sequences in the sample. CDR3 DNA sequence: TGTGCCAGCATGTCAGAACAGAGGGACACTGAGGCTTTCTTT. It translates to CASMSEQRDTEAFF. The J gene is TRBJ1-1, the V gene TRBV6-1; D is possibly TRBD1 (6 bases). The CDR3 consists of 14 residues. Germline assignment: CDR1 MNHNS and CDR2 SASEGT.

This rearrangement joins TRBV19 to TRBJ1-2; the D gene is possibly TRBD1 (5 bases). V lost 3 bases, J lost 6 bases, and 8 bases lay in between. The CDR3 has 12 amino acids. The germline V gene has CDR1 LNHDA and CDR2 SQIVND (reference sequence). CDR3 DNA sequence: TGTGCCAGTAGTATGGGGGAAGATGGCTACACCTTC. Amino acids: CASSMGEDGYTF.

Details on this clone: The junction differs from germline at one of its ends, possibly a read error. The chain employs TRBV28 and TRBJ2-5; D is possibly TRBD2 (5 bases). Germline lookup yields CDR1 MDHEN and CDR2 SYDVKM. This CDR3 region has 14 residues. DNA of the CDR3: TGTGCCAGCAGCCCCCCCGGGAACCACGAGACCCAGTACTTC. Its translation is CASSPPGNHETQYF.

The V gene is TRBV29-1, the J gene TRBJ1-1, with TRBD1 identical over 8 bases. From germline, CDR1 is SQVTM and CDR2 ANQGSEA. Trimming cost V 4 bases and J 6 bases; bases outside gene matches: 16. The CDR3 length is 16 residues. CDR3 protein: CSVVRQGAIEWAEAFF. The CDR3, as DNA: TGCAGCGTTGTCAGGCAGGGGGCGATCGAGTGGGCTGAAGCTTTCTTT.